Following are 23 T cell receptor beta chains from one sample sequenced in a study of radiotherapy plus CTLA-4 blockade in lung cancer. Method: immunoSEQ multiplex PCR; TCRdb's copy keeps in-frame clones and lacks some. The top ten hold approximately 4.7% of the sample, which has roughly 120,000 clones, approximately 80% seen once. Sample: peripheral blood, taken from a patient treated with radiotherapy plus ipilimumab. Every receptor here comes from a human donor with non-small cell lung cancer who had a partial response to radiotherapy plus ipilimumab.

The CDR3 is CASSLWDGERENTGELFF. The CDR3 bases are TGTGCCAGCAGCTTGTGGGACGGTGAGCGGGAAAACACCGGGGAGCTGTTTTTT. The rearrangement uses TRBV5-7 and TRBJ2-2; TRBD2 matches 7 bases. TRBV5-7 qualifies as an ORF whose function is uncertain. With 1 base clipped from V and 2 bases from J, the junction kept 11 bases outside the gene matches. The CDR3 spans 18 residues.

This clone was observed a handful of times. This rearrangement joins TRBV5-8 to TRBJ1-5; D not resolved. V was clipped by 2 bases and J by 6 bases, with 9 bases between them. The CDR3 has 13 residues. Germline values: CDR1 SGHTS, CDR2 YDEGEE. CDR3: CASSFMAGQPQHF. DNA of the CDR3: TGTGCCAGCAGCTTTATGGCGGGTCAGCCCCAGCATTTT.

Comment on this clone: The CDR3 ends on some other residue instead of the conserved phenylalanine or tryptophan, so this is likely a read error. The DNA is left out, because the CDR3 cannot be placed on it with certainty; the CDR3 is given as TCRdb lists it. The chain recombines TRBV6-6 with TRBJ1-1; the listed D gene, TRBD1, was not tested against the DNA. The CDR3 comprises 12 residues, both ends counted. Germline V lookup: CDR1 MNHNY, CDR2 SVGAGI (reference sequence). The CDR3 is CASSYGRGQTIV.

This chain connects TRBV28 to TRBJ2-3, with 7 bases matching TRBD1. The CDR3 covers 14 residues. Germline CDR1 is MDHEN and CDR2 is SYDVKM. After removal of 5 bases from V and 1 base from J, the junction contained 3 bases not matched to a gene. The CDR3: CASSLGTGTDTQYF. CDR3 bases: TGTGCCAGCAGTCTCGGGACAGGCACAGATACGCAGTATTTT. Together with reference TRBV28 and TRBJ2-3, the CDR3 gives the full variable domain: DVKVTQSSRYLVKRTGEKVFLECVQDMDHENMFWYRQDPGLGLRLIYFSYDVKMKEKGDIPEGYSVSREKKERFSLILESASTNQTSMYLCASSLGTGTDTQYFGPGTRLTVL.

The chain joins TRBV5-6 to TRBJ1-2; D possibly corresponds to TRBD1 (6 bases). Germline CDR1 SGHDT, CDR2 YYEEEE. The CDR3 sequence is 15 residues long. V lost 3 bases and J lost 5, with 17 bases in between. As DNA, the CDR3 is TGTGCCAGCAGCTCCCCCGGACAGCCATTTTATGGCTACACCTTC. Protein product: CASSSPGQPFYGYTF.

This clone was seen more than once but under ten times. The rearrangement uses TRBV6-5 and TRBJ1-2; D is unclear. Germline V gene data show CDR1 as MNHEY and CDR2 as SVGAGI. CDR3 size: 14 residues. Between the trimmed V and J ends, which lost 6 bases and 5 bases, there was a span of 16 bases. The CDR3: CASRTDRDLYGYTF. For the CDR3, the DNA is TGTGCCAGCAGGACCGACCGGGATTTATATGGCTACACCTTC.

This chain links TRBV13 with TRBJ2-3, with D possibly matching TRBD1 (6 bases). Germline CDR1 PRHDT, CDR2 FYEKMQ (reference sequence). This CDR3 has 18 amino acids. V dropped 4 bases and J dropped 5 bases, with 25 bases sitting between them. The DNA of the CDR3 is TGTGCCAGCAGCTCCTATAAGGGAGTACAGGGCCGAGGAGATACGCAGTATTTT. As protein: CASSSYKGVQGRGDTQYF.

The V call is TRBV6-1, the J call TRBJ1-2; 8 bases are shared with TRBD1. This CDR3 spans 13 amino acids. Trimming at V came to 4 bases and at J to 4 bases, leaving 2 bases not matched to a gene. CDR1 and CDR2 (germline): MNHNS, SASEGT. CDR3 amino acids: CASSGTGTYGYTF. The CDR3 DNA follows: TGTGCCAGCAGTGGGACAGGGACCTATGGCTACACCTTC.

The CDR3 DNA is TGTGCCAGCAGTTTCCCCCGGGAGTTCACCGGGGAGCTGTTTTTT. Translated, it gives CASSFPREFTGELFF. The rearrangement links TRBV28 to TRBJ2-2, with a possible D match to TRBD2 (6 bases). The CDR3 spans 15 residues. The germline V gene encodes CDR1 MDHEN and CDR2 SYDVKM. Trimming removed 3 bases at V and 4 bases at J, with 12 bases between.

This clone was found a few times. The genes are TRBV4-1 and TRBJ2-3, with TRBD2 matching over 8 bases. Germline V gives CDR1 MGHRA, CDR2 YSYEKL. The ends lost 6 bases at V and 4 bases at J; junction bases unmatched: 12. CDR3 size: 16 residues. The CDR3 nucleotides read TGCGCCAGCAGAGCAGAGAGCGGGAGTAGGGCAGATACGCAGTATTTT. Translating it yields CASRAESGSRADTQYF.

The rearrangement uses TRBV19 and TRBJ1-2; a possible D gene is TRBD1 (5 bases). V lost 4 bases and J lost 0, with 12 bases in between. This CDR3 has 15 amino acids. Germline V gene data show CDR1 as LNHDA and CDR2 as SQIVND (reference sequence). DNA of the CDR3: TGTGCCAGTAGTAAAACAGGAGAACCTAACTATGGCTACACCTTC. Translating gives CASSKTGEPNYGYTF.

V is TRBV7-2 and J is TRBJ2-3; TRBD2 might be the D (5 bases). Germline V gives CDR1 SGHTA, CDR2 FQGNSA. The CDR3 has 15 residues. V was trimmed by 6 bases and J by 6 bases, leaving 19 bases between them. This CDR3 reads CASRDSMTGLDTQYF. The CDR3 coding sequence is TGTGCCAGCAGGGACTCCATGACGGGGTTGGATACGCAGTATTTT.

V is TRBV11-2 and J is TRBJ1-5; D is ambiguous. Germline assignment: CDR1 SGHAT and CDR2 FQNNGV. This CDR3 comprises 13 residues. The V gene lost 2 bases and the J gene lost 7 bases, with 9 bases spanning the gap. The CDR3 coding sequence is TGTGCCAGCAGCTTAAAGTCGGGGCAGCCCCAGCATTTT. Its protein is CASSLKSGQPQHF.

The chain is built from TRBV5-5 and TRBJ2-3; 14 bases are shared with TRBD2. Unmatched junction bases numbered 6, after V lost 3 bases and J lost 3 bases. CDR3 length equals 17 residues. CDR1 and CDR2 from the germline V gene are SGHKS and YYEKEE (reference sequence). CDR3 nucleotide sequence: TGTGCCAGCAGCTCGGGACTAGCGGGAGTAGGAACAGATACGCAGTATTTT. Amino acids: CASSSGLAGVGTDTQYF.

The chain carries TRBV4-1 and TRBJ1-2, with TRBD1 identical over 7 bases. Germline V gene data show CDR1 as MGHRA and CDR2 as YSYEKL. The CDR3 covers 15 residues. Germline trimming cut 2 bases from V and 7 bases from J; bases unmatched to any gene: 10. The DNA for the CDR3 is TGCGCCAGCAGCCAATTACCGGGACAGAGTATTGGCTACACCTTC. This sequence encodes CASSQLPGQSIGYTF.

The chain employs TRBV30 and TRBJ2-7; 9 bases are shared with TRBD2. This CDR3 spans 13 amino acids. The junction had 7 bases not matched to a gene; V was cut back by 5 bases and J by 5 bases. Germline CDR1 and CDR2: GTSNPN and SVGIG (reference sequence). The CDR3 sequence is CAWGSGRVDEQYF. In DNA, the CDR3 is TGTGCCTGGGGTAGCGGGAGAGTAGACGAGCAGTACTTC.

The chain uses TRBV19 and TRBJ2-2; perhaps TRBD2 as D (6 bases). Trimming took off 6 bases at V and 1 base at J, with 9 bases between the two ends. Germline CDR1 reads LNHDA; CDR2 reads SQIVND (reference sequence). This CDR3 has 14 residues. CDR3 sequence (DNA): TGTGCCAGTAGGGGGGACTTGAACACCGGGGAGCTGTTTTTT. Its translation: CASRGDLNTGELFF.

Concerning this clone: Other DNA sequences in this specimen translate into the identical CDR3. The CDR3 reads CASSPPGTGNTEAFF. The CDR3 nucleotides read TGCGCCAGCAGTCCTCCCGGGACAGGGAACACTGAAGCTTTCTTT. The V call is TRBV5-1, the J call TRBJ1-1; 8 bases match TRBD1. The CDR3 consists of 15 residues. Germline lookup yields CDR1 SGHRS and CDR2 YFSETQ. The trim removed 5 bases at V and 1 base at J, leaving 7 bases unmatched.

This chain uses TRBV13 with TRBJ2-3, with TRBD1 matching 8 bases. V lost 5 bases and J lost 8; bases outside the gene matches: 9. CDR1 is PRHDT and CDR2 is FYEKMQ in the germline V gene (reference sequence). This CDR3 has 14 amino acids. The CDR3 spells CASSLGTGLGTQYF. The CDR3 DNA follows: TGTGCCAGCAGCCTCGGGACAGGACTGGGTACGCAGTATTTT.

The chain is built from TRBV6-5 and TRBJ1-2; 9 nucleotides match TRBD1. Trimming at V came to 6 bases and at J to 6 bases, leaving 8 bases not matched to a gene. Germline-derived CDR1 and CDR2 are MNHEY and SVGAGI. The CDR3 is made up of 14 amino acids. The CDR3 coding sequence is TGTGCCAGCAGGGGGGGGGACAGGGTGAATGGCTACACCTTC. Its translation: CASRGGDRVNGYTF.

The chain is built from TRBV19 and TRBJ1-4, with D unresolved. CDR3 size: 14 residues. Looked up from germline, CDR1 is LNHDA and CDR2 is SQIVND (reference sequence). V was trimmed by 3 bases and J by 5 bases, leaving 10 bases between them. The CDR3 is CASSMPGENEKLFF. The CDR3 DNA reads as TGTGCCAGTAGTATGCCAGGCGAAAATGAAAAACTGTTTTTT.

This chain connects TRBV7-2 to TRBJ2-2, with D possibly being TRBD2 (5 bases). V shed 0 bases and J shed 5 bases, with 7 bases lying between them. The germline V gene encodes CDR1 SGHTA and CDR2 FQGNSA. CDR3 size: 14 residues. The CDR3 is CASSLADSTGELFF. CDR3 in DNA: TGTGCCAGCAGCTTAGCGGACTCGACCGGGGAGCTGTTTTTT. Supplemented by reference TRBV7-2 and TRBJ2-2, the full variable domain reads GAGVSQSPSNKVTEKGKDVELRCDPISGHTALYWYRQSLGQGLEFLIYFQGNSAPDKSGLPSDRFSAERTGGSVSTLTIQRTQQEDSAVYLCASSLADSTGELFFGEGSRLTVL.

V and J are TRBV27 and TRBJ2-7; D gene ambiguous. CDR3 length: 14 amino acids. V was shortened by 4 bases and J by 0 bases, with 10 bases between the two germline ends. CDR1 and CDR2 from the germline V gene are MNHEY and SMNVEV (reference sequence). The CDR3 protein is CASSSLPSSYEQYF. In DNA, the CDR3 is TGTGCCAGCAGTTCACTTCCTAGCTCCTACGAGCAGTACTTC.